The 14 T cell receptor beta chains below come from one sample, sequenced in a study of spatial heterogeneity in lung cancer. MiXCR, run by TCRdb on the 5' RACE reads, gives a single entry per CDR3 protein. In the table there are tens of thousands of distinct CDR3 sequences, 4.6% of which are singletons. As to time point: sample taken at primary tumor resection. Whole RNA obtained from tumor, nontumor lung or frozen PBMC underwent sequencing without sorting. Sequenced material: PBMCs, taken at surgery. The receptors come from a male donor with early-stage non-small cell lung cancer.

This clonotype showed up many times. The chain recombines TRBV9 with TRBJ2-1; no definite D call. V lost 4 bases to trimming and J lost 1 base, with 15 bases between them. The CDR3 length is 16 residues. Germline V CDR1 and CDR2: SGDLS, YYNGEE. The CDR3 is CASSPNPQASYNEQFF. The CDR3 DNA is TGTGCCAGCAGCCCAAACCCCCAGGCATCCTACAATGAGCAGTTCTTC. The full variable domain, with the rest looked up from reference TRBV9 and TRBJ2-1, is DSGVTQTPKHLITATGQRVTLRCSPRSGDLSVYWYQQSLDQGLQFLIQYYNGEERAKGNILERFSAQQFPDLHSELNLSSLELGDSALYFCASSPNPQASYNEQFFGPGTRLTVL.

Ten or more counts support this clonotype. The V and J genes are TRBV6-2 or TRBV6-3 and TRBJ1-2; weak D call: TRBD1 (5 bases). The V and J ends lost 7 bases and 8 bases respectively, with 14 bases between them. The CDR3 has 12 residues. Germline V gene sequence: CDR1 MNHEY, CDR2 SVGEGT. The CDR3 loop reads CASKGGVLGYTF. The CDR3 nucleotides are TGTGCCAGCAAAGGAGGGGTGCTGGGCTACACCTTC.

At least ten counts were recorded for this clonotype. The rearrangement joins TRBV29-1 to TRBJ1-1; possibly TRBD1 for D (5 bases). Trimming removed 4 bases at V and 2 bases at J, with 14 bases between. Germline CDR1 reads SQVTM; CDR2 reads ANQGSEA. The CDR3 runs 14 residues. The CDR3 region has the DNA TGCAGCGTTGTTAGACAGAGGGCTAACACTGAAGCTTTCTTT. Protein sequence: CSVVRQRANTEAFF.

This clonotype was seen at least ten times. The gene calls are TRBV28 and TRBJ2-7; D not certain. CDR3 length: 15 amino acids. The V end was cut by 7 bases, the J end by 1 base, with 17 bases between. Per germline, CDR1 MDHEN and CDR2 SYDVKM. The CDR3 DNA reads as TGTGCCAGCACCTCAGCTGGGGAAAATTCCTACGAGCAGTACTTC. Translated: CASTSAGENSYEQYF.

There are a few counts of this clonotype. The chain links TRBV12-3 or TRBV12-4 to TRBJ2-1; D call uncertain. The germline V and J ends were trimmed by 1 base and 6 bases, with 13 bases remaining between them. The length of the CDR3 is 15 residues. CDR3 in DNA: TGTGCCAGCAGTTTAGGGCAGTTAATAGGCAATGAGCAGTTCTTC. Its translation is CASSLGQLIGNEQFF.

This clonotype occurred many times. The genes are TRBV29-1 and TRBJ2-1; no clear D. Looked up from germline, CDR1 is SQVTM and CDR2 is ANQGSEA. The CDR3 runs to 12 residues. The V end lost 5 bases, the J end lost 5 bases, and 10 bases lay between the germline ends. The CDR3 sequence: CSVTQSDNEQFF. The CDR3 bases are TGCAGCGTTACCCAATCGGACAATGAGCAGTTCTTC.

This clonotype was found many times. The CDR3 coding sequence is TGTGCCAGCAGTTACCAAAAGCGGGACAATGAGCAGTTCTTC. This gives the protein CASSYQKRDNEQFF. The chain combines TRBV6-5 with TRBJ2-1; a possible D gene is TRBD2 (6 bases). The V and J ends lost 2 bases and 5 bases respectively, with 10 bases between them. The CDR3 contains 14 residues. The germline V gene has CDR1 MNHEY and CDR2 SVGAGI.

This clonotype was seen repeatedly, ten times or more. The rearrangement uses TRBV21-1 and TRBJ1-4. TRBV21-1 is a recognized pseudogene. The CDR3 consists of 19 residues. The CDR3 here is CASSKAGGEGDATNEKLFF. Here the CDR3 DNA reads TGTGCCAGCAGCAAAGCAGGCGGGGAGGGAGATGCAACTAATGAAAAACTGTTTTTT.

The sample holds many counts of this clonotype. This chain links TRBV7-2 with TRBJ1-6; D unclear. Germline values: CDR1 SGHTA, CDR2 FQGNSA. The CDR3 is 11 amino acids. V was clipped by 7 bases and J by 12 bases, with 10 bases between them. The CDR3 sequence is CASNQSGPLHF. CDR3 nucleotide sequence: TGTGCCAGCAACCAATCCGGACCCCTCCACTTT.

The chain has TRBV28 and TRBJ1-3; the match to TRBD1 covers 9 bases. Trimming took 4 bases from V and 2 from J; bases not matched to a gene: 12. The CDR3 totals 18 residues. Germline values: CDR1 MDHEN, CDR2 SYDVKM. CDR3 amino acids: CASSSPYAQGAPGNTIYF. Here the CDR3 DNA reads TGTGCCAGCAGTTCACCGTACGCACAGGGGGCGCCTGGAAACACCATATATTTT.

This clonotype has a count of ten or more. This chain uses TRBV6-5 with TRBJ2-2; 7 bases agree with TRBD1. This CDR3 contains 15 residues. The junction had 8 bases not matched to a gene; V was cut back by 6 bases and J by 4 bases. Per the germline V gene, CDR1 is MNHEY and CDR2 is SVGAGI. The DNA for the CDR3 is TGTGCCAGCAGCACGACAGGGCGCCGCACCGGGGAGCTGTTTTTT. Its protein product is CASSTTGRRTGELFF.

The chain employs TRBV20-1 and TRBJ2-7; 10 bases fit TRBD2. With 3 bases clipped from V and 6 bases from J, the junction kept 5 bases outside the gene matches. CDR3 size: 13 residues. CDR1 and CDR2 (germline): DFQATT, SNEGSKA (reference sequence). The CDR3 DNA reads as TGCAGTGCTAGGACCCTAGCGGGAGTCGAGCAGTACTTC. Protein sequence: CSARTLAGVEQYF.

In its sample, this clonotype was seen many times. This chain connects TRBV5-1 to TRBJ1-1, with TRBD1 matching 8 bases. This CDR3 is built from 13 residues. Per the germline V gene, CDR1 is SGHRS and CDR2 is YFSETQ. The trim removed 9 bases at V and 0 bases at J, leaving 4 bases unmatched. The CDR3 region is CATSTGVNTEAFF. The CDR3 DNA is TGCGCCACCTCGACAGGGGTGAACACTGAAGCTTTCTTT. The full variable domain, with the rest looked up from reference TRBV5-1 and TRBJ1-1, is KAGVTQTPRYLIKTRGQQVTLSCSPISGHRSVSWYQQTPGQGLQFLFEYFSETQRNKGNFPGRFSGRQFSNSRSEMNVSTLELGDSALYLCATSTGVNTEAFFGQGTRLTVV.

This clonotype was detected ten times or more. The CDR3 sequence: CASSSTGTGIQSNQPQHF. CDR3 bases: TGTGCCAGTAGCTCCACCGGGACAGGGATTCAAAGCAATCAGCCCCAGCATTTT. The V and J genes are TRBV19 and TRBJ1-5, with 9 positions matching TRBD1. V shed 6 bases, J shed 1 base, and the junction held 13 bases outside the gene matches. This CDR3 region has 18 residues. The germline V gene has CDR1 LNHDA and CDR2 SQIVND (reference sequence).